The entry below gives a single TCR beta chain sequence along with its context. Here immunoSEQ multiplex PCR was the method, and the copy in TCRdb shows in-frame clones only, minus some. The sample gives 200,000 to 250,000 clones, less than 85% of which show up once; 7.8% is in the top ten. The trim removed 1 base at V and 8 bases at J, leaving 4 bases unmatched. The V gene's germline CDR1 is SGHNT and CDR2 YYREEE (reference sequence). CDR3 length equals 13 residues. These data come from a study of blood T cell repertoires in COVID-19. The sequenced sample consisted of peripheral blood. This receptor was identified in a woman at least 80 years old with COVID-19, enrolled during active disease. The V call is TRBV5-4, the J call TRBJ1-2; the match to TRBD1 covers 8 bases. CDR3 amino acids: CASSLSGGVGYTF. The DNA for the CDR3 is TGTGCCAGCAGCTTGTCAGGGGGCGTAGGCTACACCTTC.